The 20 T cell receptor beta chains listed next were all sequenced from one sample in a study of CD8+CD57+ T cells in acquired aplastic anemia. Patients included in sequencing had previously demonstrated CD8+CD57+ cell expansion by flow cytometry. Genomic DNA, serving as template, underwent TCR beta VDJ and CDR3 profiling. TCRdb independently ran MiXCR on the reads; one entry per CDR3 protein. There are approximately 180,000 distinct CDR3 sequences in the sample; less than 50% occur only once, and about 1.8% lies in the top ten. Sequencing used sorted CD4+, CD8+, or CD8+CD57+ T cells (not recorded which) from PBMCs. These receptors were taken from a human donor with aplastic anemia.

This clonotype has ten or more counts. V and J are TRBV4-1 and TRBJ1-1, with D tentatively TRBD1 (6 bases). Germline CDR1 MGHRA, CDR2 YSYEKL. Trimming removed 3 bases at V and 5 bases at J, with 19 bases between. The CDR3 length is 16 residues. The chain's CDR3 is CASSHEHQGLRTEAFF. CDR3 nucleotides: TGCGCCAGCAGCCATGAACATCAGGGGTTGCGAACTGAAGCTTTCTTT.

This clonotype was found many times. The chain is built from TRBV12-3 or TRBV12-4 and TRBJ2-7, with D possibly called TRBD1 or TRBD2 (5 bases each). CDR3 size: 13 residues. The ends were cut back, 2 bases at V and 5 bases at J, with 10 bases in the middle. The CDR3 loop is CASSLRLGDEQYF. The CDR3 DNA sequence: TGTGCCAGCAGTTTAAGGTTGGGGGACGAGCAGTACTTC.

V usage is TRBV7-6 and J usage is TRBJ2-1, with D possibly being TRBD2 (5 bases). The CDR3 has 16 amino acids. The V end lost 5 bases, the J end lost 0 bases, and 14 bases lay between the germline ends. CDR1 and CDR2 (germline): SGHVS, FNYEAQ. In DNA, the CDR3 is TGTGCCAGCAGCGTCACTAGTCAGAGCTCCTACAATGAGCAGTTCTTC. Protein sequence: CASSVTSQSSYNEQFF.

This clonotype was seen a handful of times. The gene calls are TRBV10-3 and TRBJ1-2; D gene ambiguous. The CDR3 runs to 11 residues. Trimming pared 4 bases from V and 4 bases from J, leaving 4 bases between. Germline CDR1 reads ENHRY; CDR2 reads SYGVKD. CDR3 region: CAISGGYGYTF. The CDR3 nucleotides are TGTGCCATCAGTGGGGGCTATGGCTACACCTTC.

In the case of this clonotype: At one end the junction does not follow the germline gene, possibly because of a read error. The V and J genes are TRBV7-2 and TRBJ1-5; D not certain. Germline CDR1 reads SGHTA; CDR2 reads FQGNSA. The CDR3 extends over 9 amino acids. CDR3 bases: TGTGCCAGCAGCTTACTGGGAACCTTT. Encoded protein: CASSLLGTF. Complete variable domain (other parts from reference TRBV7-2 and TRBJ1-5): GAGVSQSPSNKVTEKGKDVELRCDPISGHTALYWYRQSLGQGLEFLIYFQGNSAPDKSGLPSDRFSAERTGGSVSTLTIQRTQQEDSAVYLCASSLLGTFGDGTRLSIL.

V usage is TRBV2 and J usage is TRBJ2-3; 9 bases match TRBD1. J lost 10 bases, V lost 5 bases, and 4 bases had no gene match. The germline V gene encodes CDR1 SNHLY and CDR2 FYNNEI. The CDR3 length is 12 residues. The CDR3 reads CASSPTGGSQYF. The CDR3, as DNA: TGTGCCAGCAGTCCCACAGGGGGCTCGCAGTATTTT.

The chain joins TRBV19 to TRBJ1-1; 7 bases match TRBD1. V was clipped by 4 bases and J by 3 bases; unmatched bases: 2. Germline V gene sequence: CDR1 LNHDA, CDR2 SQIVND (reference sequence). The CDR3 runs to 13 residues. The CDR3 region is CASSKTGDTEAFF. CDR3 bases: TGTGCCAGTAGTAAAACAGGGGACACTGAAGCTTTCTTT.

This clonotype was detected ten times or more. As DNA, the CDR3 is TGTGCCAGCACCCCTCAACAGACAGTCACCGGGGAGCTGTTTTTT. The encoded protein is CASTPQQTVTGELFF. V is TRBV2 and J is TRBJ2-2; D is perhaps TRBD1 (5 bases). The CDR3 runs 15 residues. Germline CDR1 SNHLY, CDR2 FYNNEI. The V and J ends lost 7 bases and 4 bases respectively, with 16 bases between them.

This chain connects TRBV2 to TRBJ1-6; the D is unclear. CDR1 SNHLY and CDR2 FYNNEI come from the germline V gene. The CDR3 contains 14 residues. Trimming left V 7 bases short and J 6 bases short, with 13 bases between. The CDR3 bases are TGTGCCAGCAAGGGAGGGCAGGTTAATTCACCCCTCCACTTT. It translates to CASKGGQVNSPLHF.

The chain carries TRBV19 and TRBJ1-5; 12 bases line up with TRBD1. The CDR3 is made up of 15 amino acids. From germline, CDR1 is LNHDA and CDR2 SQIVND (reference sequence). The V and J ends lost 7 bases and 6 bases, in that order; junction bases with no gene match: 7. CDR3 in DNA: TGTGCCAGTACCCCCGGGACAGGGGGCCGTCAGCCCCAGCATTTT. Translated, it gives CASTPGTGGRQPQHF.

This clonotype was detected once. At one end the junction does not follow the germline gene, possibly because of a read error. Here the CDR3 reads CASSTPGLRSSYEQYF. Written as DNA, the CDR3 is TGTGCCAGCAGTACCCCGGGACTCCGTAGCTCCTACGAGCAGTACTTC. The rearrangement uses TRBV19 and TRBJ2-7, with a possible D match to TRBD2 (6 bases). The germline CDR1 and CDR2 sequences are LNHDA and SQIVND (reference sequence). The CDR3 is made up of 16 amino acids.

This clonotype was picked up many times. CDR3 residues: CATSGWQETQYF. In DNA form, the CDR3 reads TGTGCCACCTCAGGCTGGCAAGAGACCCAGTACTTC. The J gene is TRBJ2-5, the V gene TRBV15; no clear D. The V and J ends lost 8 bases and 2 bases respectively, with 9 bases between them. The CDR3 runs to 12 residues. Germline CDR1 reads LNHNV; CDR2 reads YYDKDF (reference sequence).

The chain combines TRBV10-3 with TRBJ1-1; 7 bases are a match to TRBD1. The germline CDR1 and CDR2 sequences are ENHRY and SYGVKD. The junction had 6 bases not matched to a gene; V was cut back by 11 bases and J by 6 bases. This CDR3 contains 11 residues. This CDR3 is CAAGGQPEAFF. The CDR3 DNA is TGTGCCGCTGGGGGACAGCCTGAAGCTTTCTTT.

This clonotype was detected many times. The chain is built from TRBV2 and TRBJ2-4; D gene uncertain. Germline CDR1 SNHLY, CDR2 FYNNEI. This CDR3 is 16 amino acids long. V was trimmed by 2 bases and J by 0 bases, leaving 11 bases between them. CDR3 DNA sequence: TGTGCCAGCAGTGAATTTGCAGGTTTAGCCAAAAACATTCAGTACTTC. This gives the protein CASSEFAGLAKNIQYF.

The CDR3 nucleotides read TGTGCCAGCAGCGTAGGGACTAGCGGTTACAATGAGCAGTTCTTC. Its protein is CASSVGTSGYNEQFF. The chain links TRBV9 to TRBJ2-1, with 10 nucleotides matching TRBD2. Trimming took 0 bases from V and 4 from J; bases not matched to a gene: 1. Per germline, CDR1 SGDLS and CDR2 YYNGEE. The CDR3 covers 15 residues. Based on the CDR3 plus reference TRBV9 and TRBJ2-1, the full variable domain is DSGVTQTPKHLITATGQRVTLRCSPRSGDLSVYWYQQSLDQGLQFLIQYYNGEERAKGNILERFSAQQFPDLHSELNLSSLELGDSALYFCASSVGTSGYNEQFFGPGTRLTVL.

This clonotype has ten or more counts. The chain recombines TRBV6-1 with TRBJ1-5; the D gene is possibly TRBD1 (5 bases). This CDR3 spans 14 amino acids. Between the trimmed V and J ends, which lost 2 bases and 5 bases, there was a span of 10 bases. Germline lookup yields CDR1 MNHNS and CDR2 SASEGT. The CDR3 region has the DNA TGTGCCAGCAGTGAAAACAGGAGGGATCAGCCCCAGCATTTT. This gives the protein CASSENRRDQPQHF.

The chain carries TRBV24-1 and TRBJ2-1; possibly TRBD2 for D (7 bases). This CDR3 has 18 residues. Germline V gives CDR1 KGHDR, CDR2 SFDVKD. V gave up 5 bases and J gave up 6 bases, with 25 bases separating them. The CDR3, as DNA: TGTGCCACCAGTGGGGGACTACAAGGGGGGGGATGGTCCAATGAGCAGTTCTTC. This sequence encodes CATSGGLQGGGWSNEQFF.

This clonotype has a count of ten or more. The CDR3 reads CASSSWGGTTDTQYF. The CDR3 DNA sequence: TGTGCCAGCTCATCGTGGGGAGGGACCACAGATACGCAGTATTTT. The chain is built from TRBV18 and TRBJ2-3; TRBD2 aligns across 7 bases. Per germline, CDR1 KGHSH and CDR2 LQKENI. V shed 5 bases and J 2 bases; nucleotides not matched to a gene: 7. The CDR3 has 15 residues.

The V gene is TRBV24-1, the J gene TRBJ2-1, with 11 bases identical to TRBD2. CDR3 length: 16 amino acids. Looked up from germline, CDR1 is KGHDR and CDR2 is SFDVKD. Germline trimming cut 0 bases from V and 8 bases from J; bases unmatched to any gene: 5. CDR3 region: CATSDLTSGRKDEQFF. In nucleotides, the CDR3 is TGTGCCACCAGTGATTTGACTAGCGGGAGAAAGGATGAGCAGTTCTTC.

The chain carries TRBV15 and TRBJ2-3; D call uncertain. Germline V lookup: CDR1 LNHNV, CDR2 YYDKDF (reference sequence). V lost 0 bases to trimming and J lost 6 bases, with 4 bases between them. This CDR3 comprises 12 residues. The CDR3 region is CATSRDRDTQYF. The CDR3 nucleotides are TGTGCCACCAGCAGAGATCGGGATACGCAGTATTTT.